These 30 T cell receptor beta chains came from one sample sequenced in a study of blood T cell repertoires in COVID-19. Sequenced by immunoSEQ multiplex PCR; TCRdb stores in-frame clones only, minus some. Of roughly 320,000 clones listed, 86% are singletons. Material: PBMCs or T cells enriched from blood (not recorded which). Receptors were obtained from a man aged 25 to 45 who had recovered from COVID-19.

The CDR3 DNA reads TGTGCCTGGAGTGAGGCAGGGTGGTCGAACACCGGGGAGCTGTTTTTT. Its translation is CAWSEAGWSNTGELFF. This rearrangement joins TRBV30 to TRBJ2-2, with TRBD1 as a possible D gene (5 bases). Germline V gene sequence: CDR1 GTSNPN, CDR2 SVGIG (reference sequence). Deletions cut 1 base from V and 0 bases from J, with 12 bases between. The CDR3 is 16 residues long.

The V gene is TRBV7-2, the J gene TRBJ2-5; 7 nucleotides agree with TRBD1. The CDR3 contains 16 residues. Germline lookup yields CDR1 SGHTA and CDR2 FQGNSA. V gave up 0 bases and J gave up 5 bases; unmatched junction bases: 9. CDR3 loop: CASSLAASGGWETQYF. Written as DNA, the CDR3 is TGTGCCAGCAGCTTAGCGGCTTCAGGGGGTTGGGAGACCCAGTACTTC.

The V gene is TRBV4-2, the J gene TRBJ2-3; the D is unclear. Germline lookup yields CDR1 LGHNA and CDR2 YNFKEQ. The CDR3 extends over 15 amino acids. The germline V and J ends were trimmed by 0 bases and 2 bases, with 9 bases remaining between them. The CDR3 region is CASSQEWASTDTQYF. CDR3 coding DNA: TGTGCCAGCAGCCAAGAGTGGGCCTCCACAGATACGCAGTATTTT.

The V gene is TRBV27, the J gene TRBJ2-1; a weak D match, TRBD1 (6 bases). The CDR3 runs to 15 residues. From germline, CDR1 is MNHEY and CDR2 SMNVEV (reference sequence). Trimming removed 2 bases from V and 7 bases from J, with 15 bases in between. CDR3 DNA sequence: TGTGCCAGCAGTTTAACAGGGTGGGATCCGAATGAGCAGTTCTTC. It yields the protein CASSLTGWDPNEQFF.

J is TRBJ2-3 and V is TRBV6-5; the D gene is possibly TRBD2 (6 bases). Looked up from germline, CDR1 is MNHEY and CDR2 is SVGAGI. The CDR3 consists of 14 residues. V shed 6 bases and J shed 2 bases, with 12 bases lying between them. CDR3 DNA: TGTGCCAGCAGCCCGGGACTTAACACAGATACGCAGTATTTT. Protein product: CASSPGLNTDTQYF.

This chain connects TRBV27 to TRBJ2-1, with 11 bases that match TRBD2. CDR3 length: 17 residues. With V trimmed by 7 bases and J by 5 bases, 13 bases remained unmatched. Germline V gene sequence: CDR1 MNHEY, CDR2 SMNVEV (reference sequence). CDR3 nucleotides: TGTGCCAGCAATCGGGTCTCCGGGACTAGCGGTCACAATGAGCAGTTCTTC. Its translation is CASNRVSGTSGHNEQFF.

V and J are TRBV19 and TRBJ2-7, with 7 nucleotides matching TRBD1. CDR1 and CDR2 from the germline V gene are LNHDA and SQIVND (reference sequence). J gave up 4 bases and V 6 bases, and 6 bases lay outside the gene matches. The length of the CDR3 is 13 residues. The CDR3 loop is CASSPRGTYEQYF. CDR3 bases: TGTGCCAGTAGCCCCAGGGGGACGTACGAGCAGTACTTC. Based on the CDR3 plus reference TRBV19 and TRBJ2-7, the full variable domain is DGGITQSPKYLFRKEGQNVTLSCEQNLNHDAMYWYRQDPGQGLRLIYYSQIVNDFQKGDIAEGYSVSREKKESFPLTVTSAQKNPTAFYLCASSPRGTYEQYFGPGTRLTVT.

This chain joins TRBV19 and TRBJ1-1; TRBD1 is a possible D gene (5 bases). Germline V CDR1 and CDR2: LNHDA, SQIVND (reference sequence). The V and J ends lost 7 bases and 4 bases respectively, with 13 bases between them. The CDR3 consists of 13 residues. The CDR3 here is CASTPGGITEAFF. CDR3 sequence (DNA): TGTGCCAGTACCCCCGGGGGGATCACTGAAGCTTTCTTT. Full variable domain (rest looked up from reference TRBV19 and TRBJ1-1): DGGITQSPKYLFRKEGQNVTLSCEQNLNHDAMYWYRQDPGQGLRLIYYSQIVNDFQKGDIAEGYSVSREKKESFPLTVTSAQKNPTAFYLCASTPGGITEAFFGQGTRLTVV.

The V and J genes are TRBV18 and TRBJ1-2; D might be TRBD1 (6 bases). Trimming removed 2 bases from V and 4 bases from J, with 11 bases in between. Germline values: CDR1 KGHSH, CDR2 LQKENI. This CDR3 contains 14 residues. CDR3 nucleotides: TGTGCCAGCTCACCATCCGGACAGACCTATGGCTACACCTTC. Its translation: CASSPSGQTYGYTF.

V gene TRBV29-1 combines with J gene TRBJ2-7, with TRBD1 as a possible D gene (6 bases). The CDR3 sequence is 13 residues long. Germline V CDR1 and CDR2: SQVTM, ANQGSEA. Trimming took 5 bases from V and 0 from J, leaving 11 bases between them. CDR3 amino acids: CSVSDSSSYEQYF. The CDR3 DNA follows: TGCAGCGTTTCGGACAGTTCCTCCTACGAGCAGTACTTC.

The J gene is TRBJ2-3, the V gene TRBV11-3; 8 positions agree with TRBD2. Germline CDR1 reads SGHNT; CDR2 reads YENEEA. With 1 base clipped from V and 6 bases from J, the junction kept 12 bases outside the gene matches. The CDR3 loop spans 17 amino acids. The CDR3 protein is CASSLVGVGTSVDTQYF. The CDR3 DNA sequence: TGTGCCAGCAGCTTAGTCGGTGTTGGGACTAGTGTGGATACGCAGTATTTT.

The chain couples TRBV14 to TRBJ2-7; possible D gene TRBD2, 5 bases. The V end was cut by 4 bases, the J end by 2 bases, with 15 bases between. Germline V lookup: CDR1 SGHDN, CDR2 FVKESK. The CDR3 extends over 15 amino acids. The CDR3 sequence: CASSRATGWAYEQYF. CDR3 bases: TGTGCCAGCAGCCGGGCGACGGGGTGGGCCTACGAGCAGTACTTC.

The chain is built from TRBV15 and TRBJ1-2; TRBD1 agrees at 8 bases. CDR3 length: 20 amino acids. In germline, CDR1 is LNHNV, CDR2 YYDKDF (reference sequence). J gave up 4 bases and V 3 bases, and 22 bases lay outside the gene matches. The CDR3 reads CATSRGFRRTGNSDGYGYTF. The DNA for the CDR3 is TGTGCCACCAGCAGGGGGTTTAGGCGGACAGGGAATTCGGACGGCTATGGCTACACCTTC.

This clone was detected only once. The chain has TRBV19 and TRBJ2-1, with 8 bases matching TRBD2. The CDR3 is made up of 16 amino acids. Trimming at V came to 1 base and at J to 8 bases, leaving 10 bases not matched to a gene. Germline V CDR1 and CDR2: LNHDA, SQIVND (reference sequence). Here the CDR3 reads CASSIGSGAGDDEQFF. The CDR3 nucleotides are TGTGCCAGTAGTATAGGGTCCGGAGCGGGAGATGATGAGCAGTTCTTC.

Only one count was recorded for this clone. The chain joins TRBV9 to TRBJ1-1; D is unclear. The CDR3 is 15 amino acids. Germline lookup yields CDR1 SGDLS and CDR2 YYNGEE. Trimming cost V 0 bases and J 1 base, with 10 bases left between them. The CDR3 DNA reads as TGTGCCAGCAGCGTAGGGAGTCCGGCGAACACTGAAGCTTTCTTT. Its translation is CASSVGSPANTEAFF.

The chain uses TRBV15 and TRBJ1-1; a possible D gene is TRBD1 (5 bases). The CDR3 covers 19 residues. Trimming took off 4 bases at V and 1 base at J, with 25 bases between the two ends. Germline V gives CDR1 LNHNV, CDR2 YYDKDF (reference sequence). The CDR3 DNA reads TGTGCCACCAGCATCCAGGGCGGGGTTATGGAGTCTGCGAACACTGAAGCTTTCTTT. The encoded protein is CATSIQGGVMESANTEAFF. The complete variable domain, with remaining parts taken from reference TRBV15 and TRBJ1-1, reads DAMVIQNPRYQVTQFGKPVTLSCSQTLNHNVMYWYQQKSSQAPKLLFHYYDKDFNNEADTPDNFQSRRPNTSFCFLDIRSPGLGDTAMYLCATSIQGGVMESANTEAFFGQGTRLTVV.

This chain joins TRBV4-1 and TRBJ2-1; D is perhaps TRBD2 (6 bases). Trimming cost V 1 base and J 6 bases, with 19 bases left between them. The germline V gene encodes CDR1 MGHRA and CDR2 YSYEKL. This CDR3 spans 17 amino acids. The CDR3 here is CASSQARRTTYSNEQFF. CDR3 sequence (DNA): TGCGCCAGCAGCCAAGCTCGAAGGACTACCTATTCCAATGAGCAGTTCTTC.

V and J are TRBV23-1 and TRBJ1-5, with TRBD1 matching 10 bases. TRBV23-1 counts as an open reading frame of uncertain function. This CDR3 comprises 16 residues. Here the CDR3 DNA reads TGCGCAAAGCTGGGGACAGGGGTTGGAGTGGGCCTCGCCCAGCATTTT. It is translated as CAKLGTGVGVGLAQHF.

The chain combines TRBV7-2 with TRBJ2-7; D is ambiguous. The CDR3 is made up of 14 amino acids. V gave up 1 base and J gave up 3 bases, with 10 bases separating them. Germline-derived CDR1 and CDR2 are SGHTA and FQGNSA. The CDR3, as DNA: TGTGCCAGCAGCTTAGGCAGTCCCAGCTACGAGCAGTACTTC. It translates to CASSLGSPSYEQYF. Supplemented by reference TRBV7-2 and TRBJ2-7, the full variable domain reads GAGVSQSPSNKVTEKGKDVELRCDPISGHTALYWYRQSLGQGLEFLIYFQGNSAPDKSGLPSDRFSAERTGGSVSTLTIQRTQQEDSAVYLCASSLGSPSYEQYFGPGTRLTVT.

The chain has TRBV3-1 (or the pseudogene TRBV3-2) and TRBJ2-5, with D perhaps matching TRBD2 (6 bases). Germline loops: CDR1 LGHDT, CDR2 YNNKEL (reference sequence). The germline V and J ends were trimmed by 1 base and 3 bases, with 15 bases remaining between them. The CDR3 loop spans 16 amino acids. The CDR3 bases are TGTGCCAGCAGCCAAGGGTTCGGGGGTAGGGAAGAGACCCAGTACTTC. Amino acid sequence: CASSQGFGGREETQYF.

The gene calls are TRBV5-1 and TRBJ1-1; D uncertain. Germline CDR1 and CDR2: SGHRS and YFSETQ. Trimming took off 2 bases at V and 4 bases at J, with 15 bases between the two ends. The CDR3 is 15 amino acids. The CDR3 sequence is CASSLNGVGSTEAFF. CDR3 sequence (DNA): TGCGCCAGCAGCTTAAATGGGGTGGGGAGCACTGAAGCTTTCTTT.

This chain uses TRBV5-1 with TRBJ2-1; 11 nucleotides agree with TRBD2. V was pared by 3 bases and J by 7 bases, with 9 bases of the junction left unmatched. Germline CDR1 is SGHRS and CDR2 is YFSETQ. The CDR3 runs 16 residues. The DNA of the CDR3 is TGCGCCAGCAGCTCCCCCCAACTAGCGGGAGCGAATGAGCAGTTCTTC. Its protein product is CASSSPQLAGANEQFF.

V is TRBV29-1 and J is TRBJ2-1, with 11 positions matching TRBD2. Germline CDR1 reads SQVTM; CDR2 reads ANQGSEA. This CDR3 is built from 13 residues. J gave up 4 bases and V 7 bases, and 3 bases lay outside the gene matches. CDR3 protein: CSARTSGYNEQFF. The CDR3 DNA sequence: TGCAGCGCCCGGACTAGCGGGTACAATGAGCAGTTCTTC.

This clone appeared once. Here the CDR3 DNA reads TGCGCCAGCAGCTTGGGAGGGGGCGAGCATGGCTACACCTTC. This encodes CASSLGGGEHGYTF. The J gene is TRBJ1-2, the V gene TRBV5-1, with 7 bases fitting TRBD1. The V segment lost 0 bases and the J segment 6 bases; nucleotides outside the gene matches: 5. The germline CDR1 and CDR2 sequences are SGHRS and YFSETQ. The CDR3 covers 14 residues.

The chain combines TRBV4-1 with TRBJ1-3; no reliable D call. Trimming cost V 4 bases and J 2 bases, with 12 bases left between them. The CDR3 is 15 residues long. The germline V gene encodes CDR1 MGHRA and CDR2 YSYEKL. The CDR3 spells CASSPTRSAGNTIYF. The CDR3 region has the DNA TGCGCCAGCAGCCCTACGCGTTCGGCTGGAAACACCATATATTTT.

This chain joins TRBV27 and TRBJ1-5; D uncertain. Germline CDR1 reads MNHEY; CDR2 reads SMNVEV (reference sequence). Trimming shortened V by 5 bases and J by 4 bases, and 12 bases separated the two germline ends. This CDR3 comprises 14 residues. DNA for the CDR3: TGTGCCAGCAGTCCCGGGAGCCCAAATCAGCCCCAGCATTTT. It codes for CASSPGSPNQPQHF.

This chain joins TRBV10-3 and TRBJ2-7, with 9 positions matching TRBD1. Germline-derived CDR1 and CDR2 are ENHRY and SYGVKD. The CDR3 is 12 residues long. The V gene end was trimmed by 6 bases and the J gene end by 6 bases; junction bases not matched to a gene: 3. The CDR3 region is CAIRGTGIEQYF. The DNA for the CDR3 is TGTGCCATCAGGGGGACAGGGATCGAGCAGTACTTC.

This clone was detected only a few times. V usage is TRBV11-3 and J usage is TRBJ1-2; the match to TRBD1 covers 9 bases. The germline V gene encodes CDR1 SGHNT and CDR2 YENEEA. The V and J ends lost 5 bases and 6 bases, in that order; junction bases with no gene match: 7. The CDR3 extends over 14 amino acids. CDR3 amino acids: CASSRRDRDDGYTF. The CDR3 bases are TGTGCCAGCAGCCGCAGGGACAGGGACGATGGCTACACCTTC.

CDR3 sequence: CATSFGPQAFF. For the CDR3, the DNA is TGTGCCACTTCCTTTGGGCCCCAAGCTTTCTTT. The gene calls are TRBV19 and TRBJ1-1; D gene ambiguous. In germline, CDR1 is LNHDA, CDR2 SQIVND (reference sequence). Trimming took 10 bases from V and 9 from J, leaving 15 bases between them. The CDR3 sequence is 11 residues long.

The chain has TRBV19 and TRBJ1-5; 8 bases map to TRBD1. V lost 6 bases and J lost 3; bases outside the gene matches: 7. Per germline, CDR1 LNHDA and CDR2 SQIVND (reference sequence). The CDR3 extends over 15 amino acids. The CDR3, as DNA: TGTGCCAGTAGGCAGGGGGCCACGTTCAATCAGCCCCAGCATTTT. Translating it yields CASRQGATFNQPQHF.